This paragraph covers one T cell receptor beta chain sequence. This CDR3 has 13 amino acids. The germline CDR1 and CDR2 sequences are SGHTA and FQGNSA. The ends were cut back, 1 base at V and 13 bases at J, with 13 bases in the middle. These data come from a study of blood T cell repertoires in COVID-19. Study overall: Sites across the United States, Italy and Spain contributed samples from acute and convalescent COVID-19. The analysed material was cDNA or gDNA that came from T cells, B-cell-depleted T cells, or PBMCs.

Original handling: Scientists estimated how many nucleated cells there were by amplifying reference gene primers. Libraries were prepared by immunoSEQ multiplex PCR; TCRdb keeps only in-frame clonotypes and omits some of them. Clone size and V and J calls were adopted from that table, with D and trimming inferred from the DNA. The sample lists about 190,000 clones; 70% to 85% were seen once. Source material: peripheral blood. The chain recombines TRBV7-2 with TRBJ1-4, with a weak D call TRBD1 (6 bases). This TCR derives from a woman between 50 and 59 years old with acute or convalescent COVID-19. CDR3 sequence: CASSLGINRVLFF. As DNA, the CDR3 is TGTGCCAGCAGCTTAGGGATAAACAGGGTACTGTTTTTT.